Below, 17 T cell receptor beta chains from the same sample are listed, as sequenced in a study of T cell responses to AZD1222 COVID-19 vaccine. Sequencing was performed with immunoSEQ multiplex PCR; in TCRdb, only in-frame clones are kept and a portion is missing. In the table there are over 100,000 clones, around 85% of which are singletons. Specimen: peripheral blood, collected on day 0 of AZD1222 vaccination. The receptors were gathered from an adult in good health.

V and J are TRBV29-1 and TRBJ1-2; tentatively, D is TRBD1 (6 bases). V gave up 6 bases and J gave up 4 bases, with 15 bases separating them. This CDR3 spans 13 amino acids. In germline, CDR1 is SQVTM, CDR2 ANQGSEA. In DNA form, the CDR3 reads TGCAGCGTGGACGGGGGGGCTGGCTATGGCTACACCTTC. Its translation is CSVDGGAGYGYTF.

The chain has TRBV7-9 and TRBJ2-2; 9 bases align to TRBD2. The CDR3 has 15 residues. The ends lost 5 bases at V and 4 bases at J; junction bases unmatched: 5. Germline-derived CDR1 and CDR2 are SEHNR and FQNEAQ (reference sequence). The DNA for the CDR3 is TGTGCCAGCAGCCCCGAGCGGGAGGCCACCGGGGAGCTGTTTTTT. Amino acid sequence: CASSPEREATGELFF.

The chain is built from TRBV10-2 and TRBJ2-5, with a tentative D call TRBD2 (6 bases). The ends were cut back, 2 bases at V and 4 bases at J, with 14 bases in the middle. This CDR3 is 15 amino acids long. Germline-derived CDR1 and CDR2 are WSHSY and SAAADI. This chain's CDR3 is CASSEAGSGRETQYF. In nucleotides, the CDR3 is TGCGCCAGCAGTGAGGCCGGGAGCGGACGAGAGACCCAGTACTTC.

This sequence joins TRBV5-3 and TRBJ1-5; 7 bases align to TRBD1. TRBV5-3 is noted as an ORF with a role that remains uncertain. V shed 1 base and J 3 bases; nucleotides not matched to a gene: 7. This CDR3 has 16 residues. CDR3 amino acids: CARSLREGAVNQPQHF. CDR3 bases: TGTGCCAGAAGCTTGCGGGAGGGGGCGGTCAATCAGCCCCAGCATTTT.

The chain uses TRBV6-2 or TRBV6-3 and TRBJ1-5, with TRBD1 as a possible D gene (6 bases). Deletions cut 5 bases from V and 6 bases from J, with 14 bases between. Per germline, CDR1 MNHEY and CDR2 SVGEGT. The CDR3 has 14 residues. CDR3 nucleotides: TGTGCCAGCAGTATGGACAGTAAGGGTCAGCCCCAGCATTTT. This gives the protein CASSMDSKGQPQHF.

The chain links TRBV4-1 to TRBJ1-5; TRBD1 is a possible D gene (5 bases). V was shortened by 0 bases and J by 7 bases, with 13 bases between the two germline ends. The CDR3 sequence is 15 residues long. Germline CDR1 reads MGHRA; CDR2 reads YSYEKL. CDR3: CASSQDPGGLQPQHF. For the CDR3, the DNA is TGCGCCAGCAGCCAAGATCCTGGGGGTTTGCAGCCCCAGCATTTT.

This clone was observed a handful of times. This chain links TRBV30 with TRBJ2-7; D possibly corresponds to TRBD2 (6 bases). Germline CDR1 is GTSNPN and CDR2 is SVGIG (reference sequence). The CDR3 covers 14 residues. The CDR3 loop reads CALGGTGASYEQYF. The CDR3 DNA follows: TGTGCTCTGGGGGGTACGGGAGCAAGCTACGAGCAGTACTTC.

The rearrangement joins TRBV12-3 or TRBV12-4 to TRBJ1-5; 8 nucleotides align to TRBD1. V was pared by 6 bases and J by 7 bases, with 5 bases of the junction left unmatched. The CDR3 length is 13 residues. As DNA, the CDR3 is TGTGCCAGCAGCCAGCCAGGGGGCCAGCCCCAGCATTTT. Its translation: CASSQPGGQPQHF.

The CDR3 DNA reads TGTGCCAGCAGCGCTGCACGGCTTTCCGAGCAGTACTTC. Its translation is CASSAARLSEQYF. This chain links TRBV6-5 with TRBJ2-7, with no clear D. The CDR3 has 13 amino acids. Germline V gene data show CDR1 as MNHEY and CDR2 as SVGAGI. Trimming removed 6 bases at V and 6 bases at J, with 15 bases between.

The chain links TRBV7-9 to TRBJ1-2; D perhaps matches TRBD1 (5 bases). V was pared by 5 bases and J by 3 bases, with 13 bases between. This CDR3 has 14 amino acids. Germline V gene lookup returns CDR1 SEHNR and CDR2 FQNEAQ (reference sequence). The CDR3 sequence is CASSPQGTDYGYTF. CDR3 coding DNA: TGTGCCAGCAGCCCCCAGGGAACAGACTATGGCTACACCTTC. The whole variable domain, filled in from reference TRBV7-9 and TRBJ1-2, reads DTGVSQNPRHKITKRGQNVTFRCDPISEHNRLYWYRQTLGQGPEFLTYFQNEAQLEKSRLLSDRFSAERPKGSFSTLEIQRTEQGDSAMYLCASSPQGTDYGYTFGSGTRLTVV.

The rearrangement links TRBV6-5 to TRBJ2-7, with D maybe TRBD1 (6 bases). The CDR3 sequence is 13 residues long. Germline CDR1 reads MNHEY; CDR2 reads SVGAGI. V lost 6 bases and J 3 bases, leaving 12 bases between the germline ends. The CDR3 DNA reads TGTGCCAGCAGCAGAACAGGGTTCTACGAGCAGTACTTC. This sequence encodes CASSRTGFYEQYF.

This clone was counted once. CDR3 sequence reads: CASSRGGGAYNEQFF. The CDR3 region has the DNA TGTGCCAGCAGCCGTGGGGGTGGGGCCTACAATGAGCAGTTCTTC. This chain joins TRBV2 and TRBJ2-1; either TRBD1 or TRBD2 may supply D (5 bases each). V was shortened by 6 bases and J by 2 bases, with 14 bases between the two germline ends. There are 15 residues in the CDR3. Germline-derived CDR1 and CDR2 are SNHLY and FYNNEI.

V gene TRBV6-1 combines with J gene TRBJ1-3, with no clear D. The CDR3 loop spans 16 amino acids. V was clipped by 6 bases and J by 0 bases, with 15 bases between them. Germline CDR1 and CDR2: MNHNS and SASEGT. The CDR3 region is CASSETQAGSGNTIYF. The CDR3 nucleotides read TGTGCCAGCAGCGAAACCCAGGCCGGCTCTGGAAACACCATATATTTT.

The chain employs TRBV6-5 and TRBJ2-5, with D possibly called TRBD1 or TRBD2 (5 bases each). This CDR3 is 13 amino acids long. Germline CDR1 reads MNHEY; CDR2 reads SVGAGI. Trimming shortened V by 7 bases and J by 5 bases, and 14 bases separated the two germline ends. As DNA, the CDR3 is TGTGCCAGCACCGAGGGACCGCGGGAGACCCAGTACTTC. It is translated as CASTEGPRETQYF.

This chain connects TRBV9 to TRBJ1-3, with 7 nucleotides matching TRBD1. The CDR3 is 17 amino acids. Germline V gene sequence: CDR1 SGDLS, CDR2 YYNGEE. Trimming at V came to 2 bases and at J to 4 bases, leaving 12 bases not matched to a gene. This chain's CDR3 is CASSVGVPGGAGNTIYF. The CDR3 coding sequence is TGTGCCAGCAGCGTGGGGGTCCCAGGGGGTGCCGGAAACACCATATATTTT.

The chain is built from TRBV3-1 (or the pseudogene TRBV3-2) and TRBJ2-2; no reliable D call. Trimming removed 4 bases from V and 6 bases from J, with 12 bases in between. The CDR3 runs 14 residues. Germline V gene lookup returns CDR1 LGHDT and CDR2 YNNKEL (reference sequence). The CDR3: CASSPHPGAGELFF. In DNA, the CDR3 is TGTGCCAGCAGCCCCCACCCGGGCGCCGGGGAGCTGTTTTTT.

The genes are TRBV6-1 and TRBJ2-2; a weak D match, TRBD1 (5 bases). The CDR3 sequence is 12 residues long. V gave up 2 bases and J gave up 7 bases, with 5 bases separating them. Looked up from germline, CDR1 is MNHNS and CDR2 is SASEGT. The CDR3 here is CASSERGGELFF. The CDR3 nucleotides are TGTGCCAGCAGTGAAAGGGGCGGGGAGCTGTTTTTT.